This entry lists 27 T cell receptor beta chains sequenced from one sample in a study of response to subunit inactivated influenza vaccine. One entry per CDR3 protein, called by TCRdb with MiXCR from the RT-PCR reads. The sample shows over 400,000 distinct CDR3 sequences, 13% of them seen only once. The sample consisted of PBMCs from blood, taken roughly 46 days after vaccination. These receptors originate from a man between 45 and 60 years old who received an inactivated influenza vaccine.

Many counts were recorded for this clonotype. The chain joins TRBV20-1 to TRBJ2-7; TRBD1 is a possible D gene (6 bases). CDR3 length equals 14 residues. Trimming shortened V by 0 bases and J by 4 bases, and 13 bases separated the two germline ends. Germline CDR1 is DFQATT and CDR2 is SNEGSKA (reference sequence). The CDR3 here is CSARDTRGSYEQYF. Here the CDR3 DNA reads TGCAGTGCTAGAGACACCAGGGGAAGTTACGAGCAGTACTTC.

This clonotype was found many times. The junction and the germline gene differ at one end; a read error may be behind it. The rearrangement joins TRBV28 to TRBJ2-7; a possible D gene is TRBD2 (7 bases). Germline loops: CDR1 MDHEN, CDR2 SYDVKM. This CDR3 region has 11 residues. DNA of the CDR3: TGTGCCAGCAGCTCACAGGGAGGGTGGTCCTTC. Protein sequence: CASSSQGGWSF.

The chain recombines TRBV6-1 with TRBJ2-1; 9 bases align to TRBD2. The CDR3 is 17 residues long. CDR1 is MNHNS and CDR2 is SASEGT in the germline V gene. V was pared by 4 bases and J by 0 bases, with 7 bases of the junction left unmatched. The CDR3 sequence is CASSGLAGGSSYNEQFF. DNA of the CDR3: TGTGCCAGCAGTGGTCTGGCGGGAGGGAGCTCCTACAATGAGCAGTTCTTC.

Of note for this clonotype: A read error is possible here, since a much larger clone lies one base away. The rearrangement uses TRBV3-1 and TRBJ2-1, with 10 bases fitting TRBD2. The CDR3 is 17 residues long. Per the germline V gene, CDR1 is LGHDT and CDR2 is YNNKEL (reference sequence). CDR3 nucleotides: TGTGCCTGCAGCCAAGGCTGGGCTAGCGGGAGTTTCAATGAGCAGTTCTTC. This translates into CACSQGWASGSFNEQFF.

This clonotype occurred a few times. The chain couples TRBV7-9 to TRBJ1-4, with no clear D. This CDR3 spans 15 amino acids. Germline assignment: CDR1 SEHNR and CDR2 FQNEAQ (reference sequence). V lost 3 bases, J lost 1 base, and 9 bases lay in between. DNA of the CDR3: TGTGCCAGCAGCTTCCTAGGGATAACTAATGAAAAACTGTTTTTT. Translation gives CASSFLGITNEKLFF.

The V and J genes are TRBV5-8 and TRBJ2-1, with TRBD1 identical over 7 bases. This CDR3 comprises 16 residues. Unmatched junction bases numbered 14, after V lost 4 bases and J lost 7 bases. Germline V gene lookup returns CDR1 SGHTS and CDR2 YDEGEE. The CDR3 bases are TGTGCCAGCAGCCCCAATGACAGGGCGGCAAGGAATGAGCAGTTCTTC. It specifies CASSPNDRAARNEQFF. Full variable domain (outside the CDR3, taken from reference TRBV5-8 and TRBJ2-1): EAGVTQSPTHLIKTRGQQATLRCSPISGHTSVYWYQQALGLGLQFLLWYDEGEERNRGNFPPRFSGRQFPNYSSELNVNALELEDSALYLCASSPNDRAARNEQFFGPGTRLTVL.

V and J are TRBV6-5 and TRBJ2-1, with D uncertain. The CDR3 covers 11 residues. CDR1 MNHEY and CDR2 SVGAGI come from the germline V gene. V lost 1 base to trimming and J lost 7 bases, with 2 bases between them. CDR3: CASSYWNEQFF. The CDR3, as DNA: TGTGCCAGCAGTTACTGGAATGAGCAGTTCTTC.

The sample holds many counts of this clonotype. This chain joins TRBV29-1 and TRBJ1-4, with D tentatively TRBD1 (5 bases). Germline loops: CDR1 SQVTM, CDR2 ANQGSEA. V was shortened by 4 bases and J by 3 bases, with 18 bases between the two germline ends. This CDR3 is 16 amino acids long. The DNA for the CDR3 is TGCAGCGTTGGGGAGCTGAAAGGGGCGGCTAATGAAAAACTGTTTTTT. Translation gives CSVGELKGAANEKLFF. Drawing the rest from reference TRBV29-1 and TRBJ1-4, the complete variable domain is SAVISQKPSRDICQRGTSLTIQCQVDSQVTMMFWYRQQPGQSLTLIATANQGSEATYESGFVIDKFPISRPNLTFSTLTVSNMSPEDSSIYLCSVGELKGAANEKLFFGSGTQLSVL.

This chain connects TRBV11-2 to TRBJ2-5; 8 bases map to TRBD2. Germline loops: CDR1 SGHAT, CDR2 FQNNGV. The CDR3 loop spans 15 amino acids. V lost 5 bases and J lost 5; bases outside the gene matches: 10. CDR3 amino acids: CASSLPAGGGETQYF. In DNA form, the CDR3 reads TGTGCCAGCAGCCTACCGGCGGGGGGCGGGGAGACCCAGTACTTC.

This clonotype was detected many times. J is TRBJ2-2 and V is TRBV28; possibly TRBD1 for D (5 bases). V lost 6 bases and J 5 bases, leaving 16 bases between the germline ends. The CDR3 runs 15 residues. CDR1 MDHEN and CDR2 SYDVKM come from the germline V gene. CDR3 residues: CASRRRTPGTGELFF. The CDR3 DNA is TGTGCCAGCAGACGACGGACCCCAGGGACCGGGGAGCTGTTTTTT.

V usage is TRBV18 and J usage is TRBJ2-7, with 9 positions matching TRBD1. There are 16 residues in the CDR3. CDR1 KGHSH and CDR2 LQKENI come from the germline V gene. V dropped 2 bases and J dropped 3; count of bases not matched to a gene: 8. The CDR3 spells CASSPSNRGRLYEQYF. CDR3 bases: TGTGCCAGCTCACCATCGAACAGGGGGCGTCTCTACGAGCAGTACTTC.

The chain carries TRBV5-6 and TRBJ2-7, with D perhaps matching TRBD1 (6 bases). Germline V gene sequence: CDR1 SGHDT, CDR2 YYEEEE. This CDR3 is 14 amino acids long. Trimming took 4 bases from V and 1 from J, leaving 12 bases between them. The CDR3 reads CASSEGTFSYEQYF. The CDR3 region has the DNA TGTGCCAGCAGCGAAGGGACATTTTCCTACGAGCAGTACTTC.

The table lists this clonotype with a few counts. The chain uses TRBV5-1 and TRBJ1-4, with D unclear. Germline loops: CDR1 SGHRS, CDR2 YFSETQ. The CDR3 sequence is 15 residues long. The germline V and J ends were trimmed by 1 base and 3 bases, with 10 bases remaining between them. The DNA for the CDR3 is TGCGCCAGCAGCTTGATCGGCGGTCCTAATGAAAAACTGTTTTTT. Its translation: CASSLIGGPNEKLFF.

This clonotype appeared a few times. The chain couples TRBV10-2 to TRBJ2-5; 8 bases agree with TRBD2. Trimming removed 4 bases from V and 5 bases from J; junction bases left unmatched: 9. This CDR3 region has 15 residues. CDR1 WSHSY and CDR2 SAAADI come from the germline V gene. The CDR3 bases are TGCGCCAGCAGTGCCTCCGGGACTAGAGGGGAGACCCAGTACTTC. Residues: CASSASGTRGETQYF.

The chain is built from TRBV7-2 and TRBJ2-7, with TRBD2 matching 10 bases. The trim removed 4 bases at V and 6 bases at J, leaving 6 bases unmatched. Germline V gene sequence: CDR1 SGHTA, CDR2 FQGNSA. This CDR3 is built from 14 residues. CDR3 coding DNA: TGTGCCAGCAGCTCCGGACTAGCGGAATCCGAGCAGTACTTC. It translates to CASSSGLAESEQYF. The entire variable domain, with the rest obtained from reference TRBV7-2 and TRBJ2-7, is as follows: GAGVSQSPSNKVTEKGKDVELRCDPISGHTALYWYRQSLGQGLEFLIYFQGNSAPDKSGLPSDRFSAERTGGSVSTLTIQRTQQEDSAVYLCASSSGLAESEQYFGPGTRLTVT.

CDR3 sequence reads: CASREGNQPQHF. In DNA form, the CDR3 reads TGTGCCAGCAGGGAGGGCAATCAGCCCCAGCATTTT. J is TRBJ1-5 and V is TRBV6-2 or TRBV6-3; no reliable D call. Trimming took off 6 bases at V and 2 bases at J, with 5 bases between the two ends. This CDR3 spans 12 amino acids. The germline V gene encodes CDR1 MNHEY and CDR2 SVGEGT.

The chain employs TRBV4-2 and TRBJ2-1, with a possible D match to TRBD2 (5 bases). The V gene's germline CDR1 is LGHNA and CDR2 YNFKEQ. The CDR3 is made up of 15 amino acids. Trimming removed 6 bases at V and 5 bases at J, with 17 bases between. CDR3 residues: CASSLGRGGDNEQFF. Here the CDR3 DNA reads TGTGCCAGCAGTCTAGGTCGGGGTGGGGACAATGAGCAGTTCTTC.

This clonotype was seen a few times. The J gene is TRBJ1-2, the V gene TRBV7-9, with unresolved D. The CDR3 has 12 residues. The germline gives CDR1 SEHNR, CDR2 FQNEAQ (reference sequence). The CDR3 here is CALHRANYGYTF. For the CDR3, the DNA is TGTGCGTTGCATCGAGCTAACTATGGCTACACCTTC.

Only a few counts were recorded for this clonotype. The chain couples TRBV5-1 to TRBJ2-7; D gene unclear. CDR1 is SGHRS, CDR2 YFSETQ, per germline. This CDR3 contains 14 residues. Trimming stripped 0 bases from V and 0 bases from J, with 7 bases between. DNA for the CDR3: TGCGCCAGCAGCTTGGAAGCGTACTCCTACGAGCAGTACTTC. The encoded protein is CASSLEAYSYEQYF.

CDR3 DNA sequence: TGCAGTGCTAGAGCCCCCGGGGGCGTTTATCATTCACCCCTCCACTTT. Translated, it gives CSARAPGGVYHSPLHF. The chain carries TRBV20-1 and TRBJ1-6; D may be TRBD1 (6 bases). The CDR3 has 16 residues. With 1 base removed from V and 8 bases from J, the gap between germline ends came to 18 bases. Germline values: CDR1 DFQATT, CDR2 SNEGSKA (reference sequence).

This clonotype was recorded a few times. CDR3 DNA: TGTGCCAGCAGCTTGCAGCCGGTCGGTGAGCAGTTCTTC. This sequence encodes CASSLQPVGEQFF. This rearrangement joins TRBV5-5 to TRBJ2-1; D is ambiguous. Trimming took 1 base from V and 9 from J, leaving 11 bases between them. The CDR3 contains 13 residues. CDR1 is SGHKS, CDR2 YYEKEE, per germline (reference sequence).

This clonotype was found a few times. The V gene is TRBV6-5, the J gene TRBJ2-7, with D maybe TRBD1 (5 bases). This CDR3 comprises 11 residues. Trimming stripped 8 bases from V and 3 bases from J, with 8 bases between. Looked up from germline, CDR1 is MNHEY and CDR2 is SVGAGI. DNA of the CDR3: TGTGCCAGCCGACAGCTCTACGAGCAGTACTTC. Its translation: CASRQLYEQYF.

CDR3 DNA sequence: TGCAGTGCTACTACTCCGGGACTAGCATCAGAGCAGTTCTTC. Translating gives CSATTPGLASEQFF. This chain connects TRBV20-1 to TRBJ2-1; 9 nucleotides line up with TRBD2. Germline-derived CDR1 and CDR2 are DFQATT and SNEGSKA (reference sequence). The CDR3 length is 14 residues. V lost 4 bases, J lost 10 bases, and 11 bases stayed unmatched.

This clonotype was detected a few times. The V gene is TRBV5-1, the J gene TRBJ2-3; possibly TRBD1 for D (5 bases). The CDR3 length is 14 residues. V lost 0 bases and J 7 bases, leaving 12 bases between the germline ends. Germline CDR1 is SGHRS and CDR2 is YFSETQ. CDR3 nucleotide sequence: TGCGCCAGCAGCTTGGAAGGGGCGCGAAATACGCAGTATTTT. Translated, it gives CASSLEGARNTQYF.

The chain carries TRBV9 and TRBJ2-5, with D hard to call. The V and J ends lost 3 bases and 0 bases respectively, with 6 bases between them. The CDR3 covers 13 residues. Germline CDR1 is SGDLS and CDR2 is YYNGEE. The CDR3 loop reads CASSAPYQETQYF. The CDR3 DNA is TGTGCCAGCAGCGCGCCGTACCAAGAGACCCAGTACTTC.

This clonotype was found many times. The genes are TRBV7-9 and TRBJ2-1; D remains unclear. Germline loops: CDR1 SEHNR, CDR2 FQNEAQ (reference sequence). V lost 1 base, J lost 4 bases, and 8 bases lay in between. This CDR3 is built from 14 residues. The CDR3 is CASSLVFGYNEQFF. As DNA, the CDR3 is TGTGCCAGCAGCTTAGTGTTCGGGTACAATGAGCAGTTCTTC.

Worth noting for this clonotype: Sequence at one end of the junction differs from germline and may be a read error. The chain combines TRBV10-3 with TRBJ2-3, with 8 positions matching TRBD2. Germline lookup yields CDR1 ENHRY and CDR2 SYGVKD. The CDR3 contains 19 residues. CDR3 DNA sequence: TGTACCATCAGCTCCTCAGGGGCGACTAGCGCAACTAGCACAGATACGCAGTATTTT. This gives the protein CTISSSGATSATSTDTQYF.